These T cell receptor beta chains were read from a single sample in a study of cytomegalovirus exposure and HLA in healthy donors. Clones were sequenced by immunoSEQ multiplex PCR, and TCRdb holds only the in-frame ones, with some missing. The data contain 160,000 or so clones, about four fifths of them singletons. The sequenced sample consisted of PBMCs. The source is a man aged 50 to 59 in good health and CMV-seropositive. CDR3s include the opening cysteine and the closing phenylalanine or tryptophan. The D gene is left open where the match is weak. The size field is filled for only some rows; it gives once, few, many or a size class.

TRBV21-1,NA,NA,TRBJ2-1,TGTGCCAGCAGCAAAGTAAGCTCGAGGGGGGGGCGGTCAGATGAGCAGTTCTTC,CASSKVSSRGGRSDEQFF
TRBV11-2,NA,NA,TRBJ1-2,TGTGCCAGCGGGCAGTTCTATGGCTACACCTTC,CASGQFYGYTF
TRBV7-2,NA,NA,TRBJ2-4,TGTGCCAGCGTTCCCACTGGGGGGAACATTCAGTACTTC,CASVPTGGNIQYF
TRBV5-1,TRBD2,NA,TRBJ2-7,TGCGCCAGCAGCCCCGGACTAGCGGAGTCCTACGAGCAGTACTTC,CASSPGLAESYEQYF
TRBV14,NA,NA,TRBJ2-7,TGTGCCAGCAACCTCGGGAACTACGGGCAGTACTTC,CASNLGNYGQYF
TRBV6-5,TRBD1,NA,TRBJ1-2,TGTGCCAGCATGGGAGGAGGGGGCAGCGTAGGCTACACCTTC,CASMGGGGSVGYTF
TRBV21-1,NA,NA,TRBJ1-1,TGTGCCAGCAGCACCTGGGACAGAGCCTTGAACACTGAAGCTTTCTTT,CASSTWDRALNTEAFF
TRBV5-6,NA,once,TRBJ2-7,TGTGCCAGCAGCCGTTTTTACGAGCAGTACTTC,CASSRFYEQYF
TRBV9,TRBD2,NA,TRBJ2-3,TGTGCCAGCAGCGTAGGCGGACTAGACACAGATACGCAGTATTTT,CASSVGGLDTDTQYF
TRBV19,NA,once,TRBJ2-1,TGTGCCAGTAGCCAACAGGGTAACTCCTACAATGAGCAGTTCTTC,CASSQQGNSYNEQFF
TRBV5-1,NA,NA,TRBJ1-3,TGCGCCAGCAGCTTGGACAACTCTGGAAACACCATATATTTT,CASSLDNSGNTIYF
TRBV5-6,NA,once,TRBJ2-5,TGTGCCAGCAGCACTGCCAGGGCCCAGTACTTC,CASSTARAQYF
TRBV6-1,TRBD2,NA,TRBJ2-1,TGTGCCGCGAAACAGGGACTAGCCAATGAGCAGTTCTTC,CAAKQGLANEQFF
TRBV10-3,NA,NA,TRBJ2-2,TGTGCCATCCGGGTGGGGGCCCCGAACACCGGGGAGCTGTTTTTT,CAIRVGAPNTGELFF
TRBV5-1,TRBD2,NA,TRBJ2-5,TGCGCCAGCAGCCTAGGAGCGGGACAAGAGACCCAGTACTTC,CASSLGAGQETQYF
TRBV5-6,NA,NA,TRBJ1-2,TGTGCCAGCAGCTTGGATCGGGTCGCCTACCTCCAATACTATGGCTACACCTTC,CASSLDRVAYLQYYGYTF
TRBV25-1,TRBD2,once,TRBJ2-3,TGTGCCAGCAGTGGGAATCTAGCGGGGATTACAGATACGCAGTATTTT,CASSGNLAGITDTQYF
TRBV25-1,NA,few,TRBJ2-1,TGTGCCAGCAGTGATTCCCGGACACCTTACAATGAGCAGTTCTTC,CASSDSRTPYNEQFF
TRBV6-5,TRBD1,NA,TRBJ1-6,TGTGCCAGCAGCGAAGACAGGGCAAATTCACCCCTCCACTTT,CASSEDRANSPLHF
TRBV19,NA,NA,TRBJ1-1,TGTGCCAGTAGTATAGCGGGGGGCACTGAAGCTTTCTTT,CASSIAGGTEAFF
TRBV5-1,NA,NA,TRBJ2-1,TGCGCCAGCAGCTTCAGGGCTGGGCAGCACAATGAGCAGTTCTTC,CASSFRAGQHNEQFF
TRBV28,TRBD2,NA,TRBJ2-7,TGTGCCAGCAGTCCGCGGACTAGCGGGAGGATCGAGCAGTACTTC,CASSPRTSGRIEQYF
TRBV11-3,NA,NA,TRBJ2-1,TGTGCCAGCAGCTTCGCAGGGGTGAATGAGCAGTTCTTC,CASSFAGVNEQFF
TRBV11-2,TRBD1,NA,TRBJ2-2,TGTGCCAGCAGCCGACAGGGGTTGAACACCGGGGAGCTGTTTTTT,CASSRQGLNTGELFF
TRBV29-1,TRBD1,NA,TRBJ1-2,TGCAGCGTTGACGCCCAGGACAGGGTTTATGGCTACACCTTC,CSVDAQDRVYGYTF